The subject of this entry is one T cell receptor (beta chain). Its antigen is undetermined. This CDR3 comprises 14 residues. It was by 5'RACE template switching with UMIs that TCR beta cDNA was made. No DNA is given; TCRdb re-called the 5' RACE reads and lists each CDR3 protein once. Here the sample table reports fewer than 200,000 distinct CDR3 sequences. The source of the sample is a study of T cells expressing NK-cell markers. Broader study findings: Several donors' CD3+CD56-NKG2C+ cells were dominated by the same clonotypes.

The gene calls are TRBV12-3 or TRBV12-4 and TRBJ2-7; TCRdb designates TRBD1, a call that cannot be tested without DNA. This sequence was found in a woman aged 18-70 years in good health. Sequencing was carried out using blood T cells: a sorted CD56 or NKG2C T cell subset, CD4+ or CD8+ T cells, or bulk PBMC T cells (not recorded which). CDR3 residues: CASTKRGGAYEQYF.